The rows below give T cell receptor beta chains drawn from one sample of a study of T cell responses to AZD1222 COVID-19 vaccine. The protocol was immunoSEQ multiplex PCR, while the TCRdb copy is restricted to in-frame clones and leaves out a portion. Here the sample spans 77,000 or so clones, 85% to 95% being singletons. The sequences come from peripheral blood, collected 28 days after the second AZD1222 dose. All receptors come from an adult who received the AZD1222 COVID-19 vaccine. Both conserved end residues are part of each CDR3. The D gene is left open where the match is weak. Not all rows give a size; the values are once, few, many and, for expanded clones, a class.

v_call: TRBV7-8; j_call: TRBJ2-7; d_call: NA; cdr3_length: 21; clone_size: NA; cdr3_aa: CASSLGDRQGASGKISYEQYF; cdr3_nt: TGTGCCAGCAGCTTAGGAGATAGACAGGGGGCTAGCGGGAAAATCTCCTACGAGCAGTACTTC
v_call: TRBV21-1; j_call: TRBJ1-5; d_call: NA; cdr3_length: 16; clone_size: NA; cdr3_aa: CASSDVNGDGDQPQHF; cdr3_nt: TGTGCCAGCAGCGACGTAAACGGGGACGGTGATCAGCCCCAGCATTTT
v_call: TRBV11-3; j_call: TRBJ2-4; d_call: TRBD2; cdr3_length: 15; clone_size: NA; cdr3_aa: CASSQDGTNKNIQYF; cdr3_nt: TGTGCCAGCAGCCAAGACGGGACTAACAAAAACATTCAGTACTTC
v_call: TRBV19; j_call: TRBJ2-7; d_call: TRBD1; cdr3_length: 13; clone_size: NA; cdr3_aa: CASSITGGYEQYF; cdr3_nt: TGTGCCAGTAGTATCACAGGGGGCTACGAGCAGTACTTC
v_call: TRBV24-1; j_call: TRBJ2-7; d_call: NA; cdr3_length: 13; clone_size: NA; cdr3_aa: CATSDGQGSEQYF; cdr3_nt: TGTGCCACCAGTGATGGGCAGGGAAGCGAGCAGTACTTC
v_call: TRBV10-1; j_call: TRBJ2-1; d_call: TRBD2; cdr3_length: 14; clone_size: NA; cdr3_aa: CASSVGLAGNEQFF; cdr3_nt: TGCGCCAGCAGTGTGGGACTAGCAGGTAATGAGCAGTTCTTC
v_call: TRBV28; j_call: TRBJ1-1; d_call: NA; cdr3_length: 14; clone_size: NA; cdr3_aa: CASSLRVSGSEAFF; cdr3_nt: TGTGCCAGCAGTTTAAGGGTTTCGGGTTCGGAAGCTTTCTTT
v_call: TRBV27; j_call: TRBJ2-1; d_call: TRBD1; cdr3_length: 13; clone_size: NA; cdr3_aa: CASRQGYYNEQFF; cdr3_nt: TGTGCCAGCAGACAGGGGTACTACAATGAGCAGTTCTTC
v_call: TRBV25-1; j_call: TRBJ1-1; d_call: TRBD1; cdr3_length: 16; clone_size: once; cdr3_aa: CASRGLGTGVNTEAFF; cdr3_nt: TGTGCCAGCCGGGGGCTGGGGACAGGGGTTAACACTGAAGCTTTCTTT
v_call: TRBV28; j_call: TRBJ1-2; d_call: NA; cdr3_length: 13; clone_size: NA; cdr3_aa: CASSFGSNYGYTF; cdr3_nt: TGTGCCAGCAGTTTCGGGTCTAACTATGGCTACACCTTC
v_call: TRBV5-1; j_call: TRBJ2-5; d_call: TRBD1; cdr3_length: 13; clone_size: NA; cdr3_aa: CASSSNRGETQYF; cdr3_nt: TGCGCCAGCAGCTCCAACAGGGGGGAGACCCAGTACTTC
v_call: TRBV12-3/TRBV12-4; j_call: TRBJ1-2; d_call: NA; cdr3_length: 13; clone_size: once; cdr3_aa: CASSLRGESGYTF; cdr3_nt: TGTGCCAGCAGTTTAAGGGGAGAGAGTGGCTACACCTTC
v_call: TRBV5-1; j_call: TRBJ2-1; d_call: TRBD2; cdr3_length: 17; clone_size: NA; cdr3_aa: CASRGAGGRDSYNEQFF; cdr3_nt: TGCGCCAGCCGCGGAGCGGGAGGCAGGGACTCCTACAATGAGCAGTTCTTC
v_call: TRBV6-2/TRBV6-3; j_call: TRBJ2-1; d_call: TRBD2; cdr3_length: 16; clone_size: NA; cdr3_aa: CASSPITGTTYNEQFF; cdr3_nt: TGTGCCAGCAGCCCAATCACCGGGACTACCTACAATGAGCAGTTCTTC
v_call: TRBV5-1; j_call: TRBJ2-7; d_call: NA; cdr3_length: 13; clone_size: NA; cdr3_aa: CASSLEDSYEQYF; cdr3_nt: TGCGCCAGCAGCTTGGAGGACAGCTACGAGCAGTACTTC
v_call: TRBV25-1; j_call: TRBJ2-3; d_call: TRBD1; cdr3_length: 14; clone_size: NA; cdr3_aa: CASIAGTGEGTQYF; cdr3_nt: TGTGCCAGCATCGCCGGGACAGGGGAAGGTACGCAGTATTTT
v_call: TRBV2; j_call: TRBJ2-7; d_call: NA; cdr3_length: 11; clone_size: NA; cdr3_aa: CASGSRNEQYF; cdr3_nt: TGTGCCAGCGGCTCGCGGAACGAGCAGTACTTC
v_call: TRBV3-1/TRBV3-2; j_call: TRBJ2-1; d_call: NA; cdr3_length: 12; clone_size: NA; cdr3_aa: CASSQVRNEQFF; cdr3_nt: TGTGCCAGCAGCCAAGTTCGCAATGAGCAGTTCTTC
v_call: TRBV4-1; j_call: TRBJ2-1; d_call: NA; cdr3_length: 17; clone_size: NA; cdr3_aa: CASSQDPGALVDNEQFF; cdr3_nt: TGCGCCAGCAGCCAAGATCCTGGGGCATTAGTAGACAATGAGCAGTTCTTC
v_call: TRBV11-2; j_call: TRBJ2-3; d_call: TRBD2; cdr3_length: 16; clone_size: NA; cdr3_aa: CASSSPGLAGGGTQYF; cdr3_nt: TGTGCCAGCAGCTCACCGGGACTAGCGGGAGGAGGTACGCAGTATTTT
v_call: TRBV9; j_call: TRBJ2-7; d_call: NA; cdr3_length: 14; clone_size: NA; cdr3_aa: CASSVGDLTYEQYF; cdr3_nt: TGTGCCAGCAGCGTAGGAGACCTCACCTACGAGCAGTACTTC
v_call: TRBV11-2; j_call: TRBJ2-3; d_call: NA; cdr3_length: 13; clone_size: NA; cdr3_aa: CASSLGWADTQYF; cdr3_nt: TGTGCCAGCAGCTTGGGTTGGGCAGATACGCAGTATTTT
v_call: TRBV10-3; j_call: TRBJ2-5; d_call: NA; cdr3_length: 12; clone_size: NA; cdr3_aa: CAISVDGETQYF; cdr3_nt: TGTGCCATCAGTGTCGATGGCGAGACCCAGTACTTC
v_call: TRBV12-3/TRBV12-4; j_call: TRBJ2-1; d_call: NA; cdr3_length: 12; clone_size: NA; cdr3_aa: CASTGKINEQFF; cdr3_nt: TGTGCCAGCACCGGGAAGATTAATGAGCAGTTCTTC
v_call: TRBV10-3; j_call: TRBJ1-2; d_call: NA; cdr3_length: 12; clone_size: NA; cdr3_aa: CAISEGGYGYTF; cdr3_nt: TGTGCCATCAGTGAGGGCGGCTATGGCTACACCTTC
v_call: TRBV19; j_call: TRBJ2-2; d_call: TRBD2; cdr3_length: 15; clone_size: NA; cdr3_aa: CASRGAGGYTGELFF; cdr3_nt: TGTGCCAGTAGAGGGGCGGGAGGGTACACCGGGGAGCTGTTTTTT
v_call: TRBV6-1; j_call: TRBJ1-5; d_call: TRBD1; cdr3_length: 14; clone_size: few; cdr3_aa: CASRPTGFNQPQHF; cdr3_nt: TGTGCCAGCAGACCGACAGGGTTCAATCAGCCCCAGCATTTT
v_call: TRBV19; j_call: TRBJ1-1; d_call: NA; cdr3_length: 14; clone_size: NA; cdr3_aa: CASSAHQVGTEAFF; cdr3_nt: TGTGCCAGTAGTGCCCACCAGGTAGGCACTGAAGCTTTCTTT
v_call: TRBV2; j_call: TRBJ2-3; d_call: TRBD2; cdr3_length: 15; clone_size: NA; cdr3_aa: CATQPPSGRSDTQYF; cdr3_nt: TGTGCCACCCAACCGCCTAGCGGGAGGTCAGATACGCAGTATTTT
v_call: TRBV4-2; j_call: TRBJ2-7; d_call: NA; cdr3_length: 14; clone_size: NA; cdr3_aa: CASSQARASYEQYF; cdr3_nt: TGTGCCAGCAGCCAAGCCAGGGCCTCCTACGAGCAGTACTTC
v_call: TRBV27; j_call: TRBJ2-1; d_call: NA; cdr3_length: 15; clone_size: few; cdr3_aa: CASSFISRSYNEQFF; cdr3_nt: TGTGCCAGCAGTTTCATAAGCCGCTCCTACAATGAGCAGTTCTTC
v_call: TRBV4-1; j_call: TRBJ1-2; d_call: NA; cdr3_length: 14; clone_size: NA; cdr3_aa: CASSHEGPGGGYTF; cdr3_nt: TGCGCCAGCAGCCACGAAGGGCCCGGCGGTGGCTACACCTTC
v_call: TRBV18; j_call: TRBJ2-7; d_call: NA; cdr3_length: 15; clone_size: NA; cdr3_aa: CASSPVRTMKYEQYF; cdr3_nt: TGTGCCAGCTCACCAGTCCGGACAATGAAATACGAGCAGTACTTC
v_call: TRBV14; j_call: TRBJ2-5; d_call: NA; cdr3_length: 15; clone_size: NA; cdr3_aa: CASSQGSSGGETQYF; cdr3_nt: TGTGCCAGCAGCCAAGGATCGTCAGGTGGGGAGACCCAGTACTTC
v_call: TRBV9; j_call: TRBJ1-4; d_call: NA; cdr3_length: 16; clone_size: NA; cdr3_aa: CASSVDLQGKDEKLFF; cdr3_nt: TGTGCCAGCAGCGTAGACCTTCAGGGGAAGGACGAAAAACTGTTTTTT